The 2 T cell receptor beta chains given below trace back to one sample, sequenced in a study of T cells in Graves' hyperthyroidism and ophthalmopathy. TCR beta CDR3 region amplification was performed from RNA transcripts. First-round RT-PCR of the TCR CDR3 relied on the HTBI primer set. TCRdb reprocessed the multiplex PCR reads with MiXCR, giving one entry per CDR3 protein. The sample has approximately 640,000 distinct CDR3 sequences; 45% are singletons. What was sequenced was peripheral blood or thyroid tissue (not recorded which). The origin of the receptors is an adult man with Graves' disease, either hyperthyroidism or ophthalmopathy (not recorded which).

The CDR3 here is CASSWAPEQETQYF. The CDR3 region has the DNA TGTGCCAGCAGTTGGGCGCCAGAACAAGAGACCCAGTACTTC. The rearrangement links TRBV7-8 to TRBJ2-5, with D unresolved. V was pared by 6 bases and J by 2 bases, with 13 bases between. The CDR3 contains 14 residues. CDR1 SGHVS and CDR2 FQNEAQ come from the germline V gene.

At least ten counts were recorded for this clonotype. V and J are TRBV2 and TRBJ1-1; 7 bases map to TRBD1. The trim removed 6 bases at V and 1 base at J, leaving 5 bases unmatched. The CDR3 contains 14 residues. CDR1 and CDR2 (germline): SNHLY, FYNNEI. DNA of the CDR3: TGTGCCAGCAGCGCTCGGGACAGGAACACTGAAGCTTTCTTT. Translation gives CASSARDRNTEAFF. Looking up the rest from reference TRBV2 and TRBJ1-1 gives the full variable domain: EPEVTQTPSHQVTQMGQEVILRCVPISNHLYFYWYRQILGQKVEFLVSFYNNEISEKSEIFDDQFSVERPDGSNFTLKIRSTKLEDSAMYFCASSARDRNTEAFFGQGTRLTVV.